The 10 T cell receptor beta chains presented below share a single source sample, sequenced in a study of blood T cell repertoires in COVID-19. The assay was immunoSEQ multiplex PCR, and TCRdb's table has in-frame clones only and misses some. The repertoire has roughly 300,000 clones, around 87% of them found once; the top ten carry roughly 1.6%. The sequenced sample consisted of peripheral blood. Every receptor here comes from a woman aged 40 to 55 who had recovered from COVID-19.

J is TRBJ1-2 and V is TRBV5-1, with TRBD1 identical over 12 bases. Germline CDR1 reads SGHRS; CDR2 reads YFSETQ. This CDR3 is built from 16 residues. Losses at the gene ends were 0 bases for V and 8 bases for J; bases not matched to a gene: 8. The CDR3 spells CASSLATGQGARGYTF. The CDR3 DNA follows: TGCGCCAGCAGCTTGGCCACGGGACAGGGGGCGCGCGGCTACACCTTC.

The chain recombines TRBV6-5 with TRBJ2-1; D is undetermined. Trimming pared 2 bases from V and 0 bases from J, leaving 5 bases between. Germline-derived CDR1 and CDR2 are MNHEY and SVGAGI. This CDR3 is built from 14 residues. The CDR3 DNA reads TGTGCCAGCAGTTACGATAGCTCCTACAATGAGCAGTTCTTC. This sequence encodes CASSYDSSYNEQFF.

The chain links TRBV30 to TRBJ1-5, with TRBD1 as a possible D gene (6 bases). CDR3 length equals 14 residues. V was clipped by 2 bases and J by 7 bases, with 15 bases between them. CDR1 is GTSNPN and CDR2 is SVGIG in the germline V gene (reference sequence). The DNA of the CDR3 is TGTGCCTGGAGTACAGGGCAGAACGGACAGCCCCAGCATTTT. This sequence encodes CAWSTGQNGQPQHF.

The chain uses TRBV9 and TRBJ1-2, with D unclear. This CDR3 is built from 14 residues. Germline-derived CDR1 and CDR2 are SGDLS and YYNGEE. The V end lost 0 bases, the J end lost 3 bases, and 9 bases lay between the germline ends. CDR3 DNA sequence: TGTGCCAGCAGCGTAGGTAGCAGCCACTATGGCTACACCTTC. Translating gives CASSVGSSHYGYTF.

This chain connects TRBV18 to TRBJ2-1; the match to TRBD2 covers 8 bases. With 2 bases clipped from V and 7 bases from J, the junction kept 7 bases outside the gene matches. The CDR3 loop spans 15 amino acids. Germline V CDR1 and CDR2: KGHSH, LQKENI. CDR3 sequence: CASSPSASGGNEQFF. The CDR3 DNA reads TGTGCCAGCTCACCATCGGCCAGCGGGGGAAATGAGCAGTTCTTC.

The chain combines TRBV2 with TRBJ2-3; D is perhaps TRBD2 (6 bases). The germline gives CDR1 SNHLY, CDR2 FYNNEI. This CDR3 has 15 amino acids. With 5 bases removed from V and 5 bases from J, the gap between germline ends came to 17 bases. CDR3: CASSPSASLLDTQYF. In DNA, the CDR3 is TGTGCCAGCAGTCCTAGCGCCTCGCTACTAGATACGCAGTATTTT.

This CDR3 is CASSPKNTGELFF. DNA of the CDR3: TGTGCCAGCAGCCCAAAGAACACCGGGGAGCTGTTTTTT. J is TRBJ2-2 and V is TRBV7-3; D gene uncertain. The V gene's germline CDR1 is SGHTA and CDR2 FQGTGA. V was clipped by 5 bases and J by 1 base, with 5 bases between them. The CDR3 runs 13 residues.

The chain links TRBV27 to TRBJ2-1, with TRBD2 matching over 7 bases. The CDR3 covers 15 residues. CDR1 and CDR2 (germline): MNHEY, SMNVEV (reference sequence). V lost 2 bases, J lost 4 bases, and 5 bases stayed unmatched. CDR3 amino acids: CASSLMASGYNEQFF. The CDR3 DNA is TGTGCCAGCAGTTTAATGGCTAGCGGTTACAATGAGCAGTTCTTC.

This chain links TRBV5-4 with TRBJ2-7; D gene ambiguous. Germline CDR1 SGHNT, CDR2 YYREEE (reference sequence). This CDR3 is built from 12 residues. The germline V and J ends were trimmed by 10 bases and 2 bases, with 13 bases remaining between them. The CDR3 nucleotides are TGTGCCTACCGGTCGACTCCCTACGAGCAGTACTTC. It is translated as CAYRSTPYEQYF.

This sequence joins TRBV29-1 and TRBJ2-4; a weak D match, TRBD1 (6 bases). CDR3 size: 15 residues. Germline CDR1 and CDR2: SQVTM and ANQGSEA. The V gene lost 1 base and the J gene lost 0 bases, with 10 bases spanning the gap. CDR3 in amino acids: CSVEGTVLAKNIQYF. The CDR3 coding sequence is TGCAGCGTTGAAGGGACAGTTCTAGCCAAAAACATTCAGTACTTC.